These T cell receptor beta chains were read from a single sample in a study of blood T cell repertoires in COVID-19. Data came from immunoSEQ multiplex PCR; TCRdb stores just in-frame clones and leaves some out. The sample has around 270,000 clones; 70% to 90% are singletons. Material for sequencing was peripheral blood. Receptor source: a woman aged 60-75 years with COVID-19, enrolled during active disease. Each CDR3 is given with its conserved first and last residue. Each record gives: J gene, D gene, clone size, V gene, CDR3 DNA, CDR3 protein. D genes are given only for firm matches. The size entry is marked missing in some rows and otherwise reads once, few, many or a size class.

>TRBJ1-2|.|few|TRBV28
TGTGCCAGCAGTTTCCTATCCTACAGATACCGGCAAAATGGCTACACCTTC
CASSFLSYRYRQNGYTF
>TRBJ1-2|.|.|TRBV7-9
TGTGCCAGCAGCTTAGAAGCGGGGGCGAAATATGGCTACACCTTC
CASSLEAGAKYGYTF
>TRBJ1-2|.|.|TRBV28
TGTGCCAGCAGCCCACTCGCCACCAAGGGCTACACCTTC
CASSPLATKGYTF
>TRBJ2-3|TRBD2|.|TRBV10-3
TGTGCCATCAGTGATGGGACTAGATTTAGGGGCACAGATACGCAGTATTTT
CAISDGTRFRGTDTQYF
>TRBJ1-1|.|.|TRBV11-2
TGTGCCAGCAGCTTAGATATGGCGGCTGAAGCTTTCTTT
CASSLDMAAEAFF
>TRBJ2-5|.|.|TRBV7-2
TGTGCCAGCAGCTTAGCGTGGGCCAAGGAGACCCAGTACTTC
CASSLAWAKETQYF
>TRBJ1-2|.|.|TRBV28
TGTGCCAGCACCCGACGGGGGTTGGGTGGCTACACCTTC
CASTRRGLGGYTF
>TRBJ2-2|.|.|TRBV9
TGTGCCAGCAGCGTAGGACAGGCCGCGAGGGAGCTGTTTTTT
CASSVGQAARELFF
>TRBJ1-1|.|.|TRBV11-3
TGTGCCAGCAGTGGACAGCCGTGGACTGAAGCTTTCTTT
CASSGQPWTEAFF
>TRBJ1-6|.|.|TRBV30
TGTGCCTGGAGTGTAATACGGGGGGATTCACCCCTCCACTTT
CAWSVIRGDSPLHF
>TRBJ1-1|.|.|TRBV6-6
TGTGCCAGCAGTCGACTCGACACTGAAGCTTTCTTT
CASSRLDTEAFF
>TRBJ1-1|TRBD1|.|TRBV11-1
TGTGCCAGCAGCTCGGGACAGGGAGACGGGAACACTGAAGCTTTCTTT
CASSSGQGDGNTEAFF
>TRBJ1-4|.|.|TRBV28
TGTGCCAGCAGTTCGGACAGTAGGGAAAAACTGTTTTTT
CASSSDSREKLFF
>TRBJ2-7|.|.|TRBV6-1
TGTGCCAGCAGTGAAGCGCTAGCAGGGGCGGGCTACGAGCAGTACTTC
CASSEALAGAGYEQYF